These T cell receptor beta chains were read from a single sample in a study of cytomegalovirus exposure and HLA in healthy donors. Generated by immunoSEQ multiplex PCR, the TCRdb table keeps only in-frame clones and is missing some. The sample holds approximately 130,000 clones; approximately 77% are singletons and the top ten take around 1.3%. The sample consisted of PBMCs. These receptors were collected from a woman between 35 and 50 years old in good health and CMV-seronegative. Both conserved end residues are part of each CDR3. A D gene is named only where the DNA matches it firmly. The listing skips clone size in some rows; elsewhere it reads once, few, many or a size class.

J,D,V,size,CDR3,DNA
TRBJ1-2,TRBD1,TRBV5-4,-,CTSNGDRAGYTF,TGTACCAGCAACGGGGACAGGGCTGGCTACACCTTC
TRBJ2-2,TRBD1,TRBV5-4,-,CASSRDRMSGELFF,TGTGCCAGCAGCCGGGACAGGATGTCCGGGGAGCTGTTTTTT
TRBJ1-2,-,TRBV4-1,-,CASSLSRDGYTF,TGCGCCAGCAGCCTAAGCAGGGATGGCTACACCTTC
TRBJ2-7,-,TRBV28,-,CASSPTGGGFYEQYF,TGTGCCAGCAGTCCTACAGGGGGGGGATTCTACGAGCAGTACTTC
TRBJ2-5,TRBD1,TRBV28,-,CASSLFGQGAPQETQYF,TGTGCCAGCAGTTTATTCGGACAGGGGGCGCCGCAAGAGACCCAGTACTTC
TRBJ2-2,-,TRBV7-6,-,CASSLSTANTGELFF,TGTGCCAGCAGCTTATCAACAGCGAACACCGGGGAGCTGTTTTTT
TRBJ1-1,-,TRBV7-8,-,CASSLEGANTEAFF,TGTGCCAGCAGCTTAGAAGGGGCGAACACTGAAGCTTTCTTT
TRBJ1-2,-,TRBV5-6,-,CASSSILGSYGYTF,TGTGCCAGCAGCTCGATACTGGGGAGCTATGGCTACACCTTC
TRBJ2-5,TRBD1,TRBV5-1,-,CASSLTGATQETQYF,TGCGCCAGCAGCTTGACAGGGGCTACCCAAGAGACCCAGTACTTC
TRBJ2-7,-,TRBV10-3,-,CAISRDLGVEQYF,TGTGCCATCAGCCGGGACTTGGGGGTCGAGCAGTACTTC
TRBJ1-2,TRBD1,TRBV4-1,few,CASSETGDYGYTF,TGCGCCAGCAGCGAGACAGGGGACTATGGCTACACCTTC
TRBJ1-2,TRBD1,TRBV5-4,-,CASSAYRQGGDYGYTF,TGTGCCAGCAGCGCATATAGACAGGGGGGCGACTATGGCTACACCTTC
TRBJ1-4,TRBD1,TRBV11-1,few,CASSFGTGAEKLFF,TGTGCCAGCAGCTTTGGGACAGGCGCTGAAAAACTGTTTTTT
TRBJ2-3,-,TRBV11-3,-,CASSLGSGAGLETDTQYF,TGTGCCAGCAGCTTAGGTTCCGGTGCGGGACTCGAAACAGATACGCAGTATTTT
TRBJ1-1,-,TRBV11-2,-,CASSLVTGREAFF,TGTGCCAGCAGCTTAGTTACGGGGAGAGAAGCTTTCTTT
TRBJ2-1,-,TRBV7-7,-,CASTTLGGFYNEQFF,TGTGCTAGCACCACCCTCGGAGGTTTCTACAATGAGCAGTTCTTC
TRBJ1-1,-,TRBV6-5,few,CASKPPEGGTEAFF,TGTGCCAGCAAGCCCCCGGAGGGAGGCACTGAAGCTTTCTTT
TRBJ1-3,TRBD1,TRBV6-5,-,CASSNRGTGNTIYF,TGTGCCAGCAGCAACAGGGGTACTGGAAACACCATATATTTT
TRBJ2-2,-,TRBV2,-,CASSAVYAGELFF,TGTGCCAGCAGTGCAGTTTATGCCGGGGAGCTGTTTTTT
TRBJ2-1,TRBD2,TRBV25-1,-,CASSEYGGGPTDEQFF,TGTGCCAGCAGTGAATACGGGGGGGGGCCTACCGATGAGCAGTTCTTC
TRBJ2-5,TRBD1,TRBV10-3,-,CAISDDDRDVETQYF,TGTGCCATCAGTGATGACGACAGGGACGTGGAGACCCAGTACTTC
TRBJ2-3,TRBD2,TRBV28,few,CASSPPLGSGGASGQDTQYF,TGTGCCAGCAGTCCACCCCTGGGTAGCGGGGGGGCCAGTGGACAAGATACGCAGTATTTT
TRBJ2-7,TRBD1,TRBV4-1,-,CASSQGTGPYEQYF,TGCGCCAGCAGCCAAGGGACAGGACCCTACGAGCAGTACTTC
TRBJ1-2,-,TRBV6-5,few,CATRTSGGYTF,TGTGCCACCCGAACTTCGGGTGGCTACACCTTC
TRBJ1-1,-,TRBV6-5,-,CASSSAPSTRTLQAFF,TGTGCCAGCAGTTCAGCCCCTTCGACACGCACGCTTCAAGCTTTCTTT
TRBJ1-2,-,TRBV5-1,-,CASSLQGQDYGYTF,TGCGCCAGCAGCTTGCAGGGGCAAGACTATGGCTACACCTTC
TRBJ1-3,TRBD1,TRBV18,few,CASSPRDSSGNTIYF,TGTGCCAGCTCACCCCGGGACAGCTCTGGAAACACCATATATTTT
TRBJ2-5,-,TRBV27,-,CASSWGGSTQGTQYF,TGTGCCAGCAGTTGGGGGGGCAGTACCCAGGGGACCCAGTACTTC
TRBJ1-6,-,TRBV7-9,-,CASKTGSYNSPLHF,TGTGCCAGCAAAACGGGCTCCTATAATTCACCCCTCCACTTT
TRBJ1-5,-,TRBV2,-,CASRREGPQHF,TGTGCCAGCAGGAGAGAGGGGCCCCAGCATTTT
TRBJ2-5,-,TRBV5-4,-,CASSTRTGLGETQYF,TGTGCCAGCAGCACCCGGACTGGGTTAGGGGAGACCCAGTACTTC
TRBJ2-3,TRBD1,TRBV6-5,-,CASRQGAMGDTQYF,TGTGCCAGCAGACAGGGGGCAATGGGAGATACGCAGTATTTT
TRBJ2-4,TRBD2,TRBV4-2,-,CASGGAGAGVAKNIQYF,TGTGCCAGCGGGGGAGCGGGGGCCGGTGTAGCCAAAAACATTCAGTACTTC
TRBJ1-1,-,TRBV2,few,CASTKQEGTEAFF,TGTGCCAGCACCAAACAGGAGGGGACTGAAGCTTTCTTT
TRBJ2-7,TRBD1,TRBV27,-,CASSSQGAYEQYF,TGTGCCAGCAGTTCACAGGGGGCCTACGAGCAGTACTTC
TRBJ1-1,-,TRBV7-2,once,CASSSPGNTEAFF,TGTGCCAGCAGCTCCCCGGGGAACACTGAAGCTTTCTTT
TRBJ1-6,TRBD1,TRBV7-9,once,CASSPGTGSGYSPLHF,TGTGCCAGCAGCCCGGGGACAGGGTCGGGTTACTCACCCCTCCACTTT
TRBJ2-3,TRBD2,TRBV29-1,-,CSGGTSGGSSTDTQYF,TGCAGCGGTGGGACTAGCGGGGGATCTAGCACAGATACGCAGTATTTT
TRBJ2-5,-,TRBV15,few,CATSRDRAYQETQYF,TGTGCCACCAGCAGAGACAGGGCTTACCAAGAGACCCAGTACTTC
TRBJ1-2,-,TRBV28,-,CASSIRDIYGYTF,TGTGCCAGCAGTATCCGGGACATCTATGGCTACACCTTC
TRBJ1-1,-,TRBV27,-,CASSLSDSTEAFF,TGTGCCAGCAGTTTATCGGACAGCACTGAAGCTTTCTTT
TRBJ1-4,-,TRBV5-1,-,CASSLGRQATNEKLFF,TGCGCCAGCAGCTTGGGCCGTCAGGCAACTAATGAAAAACTGTTTTTT
TRBJ2-1,-,TRBV5-1,-,CASSIIQGLIEIF,TGCGCCAGCAGCATTATACAGGGCCTCATAGAGATCTTC
TRBJ2-5,TRBD1,TRBV28,-,CASSLAGGGTQYF,TGTGCCAGCAGTTTGGCAGGGGGCGGGACCCAGTACTTC
TRBJ1-2,-,TRBV5-6,-,CASSPRGGGYGYTF,TGTGCCAGCAGCCCCCGGGGAGGGGGCTATGGCTACACCTTC
TRBJ2-1,-,TRBV7-2,-,CASSSDSPRYNEQFF,TGTGCCAGCAGCTCAGACAGTCCCAGGTACAATGAGCAGTTCTTC
TRBJ1-5,-,TRBV4-1,-,CASSQDVLVGQPWSQPQHF,TGCGCCAGCAGCCAAGATGTATTGGTAGGACAGCCGTGGAGTCAGCCCCAGCATTTT
TRBJ1-2,-,TRBV6-5,-,CASSYSEDINGYTF,TGTGCCAGCAGTTACTCCGAGGACATTAATGGCTACACCTTC
TRBJ2-7,-,TRBV14,-,CASSQEQAPGEQYF,TGTGCCAGCAGCCAGGAACAGGCGCCTGGCGAGCAGTACTTC
TRBJ1-1,-,TRBV4-2,-,CASSLWSRGNTEAFF,TGTGCCAGCAGCTTGTGGAGCAGAGGGAACACTGAAGCTTTCTTT
TRBJ2-4,TRBD2,TRBV4-3,few,CASSVGGGVAKNIQYF,TGCGCCAGCAGTGTCGGCGGGGGGGTAGCCAAAAACATTCAGTACTTC
TRBJ1-6,-,TRBV7-9,-,CASSRGNYNSPLHF,TGTGCCAGCAGCCGGGGGAATTATAATTCACCCCTCCACTTT